This is a list of T cell receptor beta chains from one sample in a study of shared clonotypes between healthy human individuals. The protocol was immunoSEQ multiplex PCR, while the TCRdb copy is restricted to in-frame clones and leaves out a portion. The table shows roughly 650,000 clones, with 96% occurring only once. The sequenced sample was naive CD8+ T cells sorted from blood. Every receptor here comes from a woman in her twenties or thirties in good health. CDR3s include the opening cysteine and the closing phenylalanine or tryptophan. The order of the fields is clone size, V gene, D gene, J gene, CDR3 DNA, CDR3 protein. D genes are given only for firm matches. Clone size is not always given. Where it is, it says once, few, many or a class for expanded clones.

NA	TRBV7-9	NA	TRBJ2-7	TGTGCCAGCAGCTTTGAGTCCTACGAGCAGTACTTC	CASSFESYEQYF
NA	TRBV27	NA	TRBJ2-7	TGTGCCAGCAGTTTTACCCCGGGGACAATACGAGAGCAGTACTTC	CASSFTPGTIREQYF
NA	TRBV2	NA	TRBJ2-2	TGTGCCAGCAGTGGTGAGTCCGCTGGCACCGGGGAGCTGTTTTTT	CASSGESAGTGELFF
once	TRBV4-2	NA	TRBJ1-1	TGTGCCAGCAGCCAACGGGGGGAGAACACTGAAGCTTTCTTT	CASSQRGENTEAFF
NA	TRBV10-3	NA	TRBJ1-5	TGTGCCGTACGGGACACTAATCAGCCCCAGCATTTT	CAVRDTNQPQHF
NA	TRBV6-6	TRBD1	TRBJ2-1	TGTGCCAGCAGTTACTCGACAGGGTGGCTGCGGGATGAGCAGTTCTTC	CASSYSTGWLRDEQFF
NA	TRBV7-6	NA	TRBJ2-3	TGTGCCAGCAGCTATAACTCACGAGGGCGCACAGATACGCAGTATTTT	CASSYNSRGRTDTQYF
NA	TRBV4-1	NA	TRBJ2-1	TGCGCCAGCAGCCAAGATTTGGAAAATGAGCAGTTCTTC	CASSQDLENEQFF
NA	TRBV9	NA	TRBJ2-3	TGTGCCAGCAGCGCAAGCGGGAGCACAGATACGCAGTATTTT	CASSASGSTDTQYF
NA	TRBV4-1	NA	TRBJ2-7	TGCGCCAGCAGCCCCCACCCGGGAAACTCCTACGAGCAGTACTTC	CASSPHPGNSYEQYF
NA	TRBV6-1	NA	TRBJ2-7	TGTGCCAGCAGTGACTGGGAATATTCGGTCTACGAGCAGTACTTC	CASSDWEYSVYEQYF
NA	TRBV5-4	TRBD1	TRBJ2-5	TGTGCCAGCAGCACACAGGGGACGGAGACCCAGTACTTC	CASSTQGTETQYF
NA	TRBV13	TRBD1	TRBJ1-2	TGTGCCAGCAGCTTGGGACAGACTAACTATGGCTACACCTTC	CASSLGQTNYGYTF
NA	TRBV29-1	TRBD1	TRBJ1-2	TGCAGCGTTTTGGGACAGTCCTATGGCTACACCTTC	CSVLGQSYGYTF
once	TRBV9	NA	TRBJ2-3	TGTGCCAGCAGTGGACCCAGGGCAGATACGCAGTATTTT	CASSGPRADTQYF
NA	TRBV4-1	NA	TRBJ2-7	TGCGCCAGCAGCCAAGCCGGGACACCCTCCTACGAGCAGTACTTC	CASSQAGTPSYEQYF
NA	TRBV11-2	NA	TRBJ2-1	TGTGCCAGCAGCCCCCACGGCGGTAGCGGAGGGTACAATGAGCAGTTCTTC	CASSPHGGSGGYNEQFF
NA	TRBV15	NA	TRBJ2-2	TGTGCCACCAGTGGGAGCGAAGGCACCGGGGAGCTGTTTTTT	CATSGSEGTGELFF
NA	TRBV27	NA	TRBJ2-7	TGTGCCAGCAGTACCTCCTACGAGCAGTACTTC	CASSTSYEQYF
NA	TRBV19	NA	TRBJ2-1	TGTGCCAGTAGTGCCTTTTTGGGGGGCCGGGAGCAGTTCTTC	CASSAFLGGREQFF
NA	TRBV7-6	TRBD2	TRBJ2-7	TGTGCCAGCAGTACGCCGGGACTAGCGGGAGAAGAGCAGTACTTC	CASSTPGLAGEEQYF
NA	TRBV5-8	NA	TRBJ1-5	TGTGCCAGCAGCTCTAGGAATCAGCCCCAGCATTTT	CASSSRNQPQHF
NA	TRBV5-1	NA	TRBJ2-7	TGCGCCAGCAGCTTTTTTGGGGGAGCCAGTCCCGAGCAGTACTTC	CASSFFGGASPEQYF
NA	TRBV10-3	NA	TRBJ2-7	TGTGCCATCAGTGTAAAGAAGGGGCCTCTCTACGAGCAGTACTTC	CAISVKKGPLYEQYF
NA	TRBV18	NA	TRBJ1-2	TGTGCCAGCTCACCACGCGGGGATTACTATGGCTACACCTTC	CASSPRGDYYGYTF
NA	TRBV7-9	TRBD2	TRBJ2-2	TGTGCCAGCAGCTTAGCCGAGGCCGGGAGGGCCCCCACCGGGGAGCTGTTTTTT	CASSLAEAGRAPTGELFF
NA	TRBV7-2	NA	TRBJ2-5	TGTGCCAGCAGCTTAGGGATAGCGGTTTGGGGGGAGACCCAGTACTTC	CASSLGIAVWGETQYF
NA	TRBV28	TRBD1	TRBJ2-7	TGTGCCAGCAGTCACGGGGACAGGGAGAACGAGCAGTACTTC	CASSHGDRENEQYF
NA	TRBV9	TRBD2	TRBJ2-7	TGTGCCAGCAGCGTGGCGGGAGGGACCTACGAGCAGTACTTC	CASSVAGGTYEQYF
few	TRBV7-9	NA	TRBJ2-7	TGTGCCAGCAGCCGAGGCGGCGGCTTCTACGAGCAGTACTTC	CASSRGGGFYEQYF
NA	TRBV27	TRBD1	TRBJ1-1	TGTGCCAGCAGTGCCAGGGGGGAGACTGAAGCTTTCTTT	CASSARGETEAFF
NA	TRBV7-2	NA	TRBJ2-5	TGTGCCAGCAGCTTAGTCGGGTACGCGGGGCCCTGGGAGACCCAGTACTTC	CASSLVGYAGPWETQYF
NA	TRBV29-1	TRBD2	TRBJ2-1	TGCAGCGTATCGGGAGGTTCTTACAATGAGCAGTTCTTC	CSVSGGSYNEQFF
once	TRBV5-4	TRBD1	TRBJ2-5	TGTGCCAGCAGACGGGACAGGGTAGGGGTATCACTCCAAGAGACCCAGTACTTC	CASRRDRVGVSLQETQYF
NA	TRBV28	NA	TRBJ2-4	TGTGCCAGCAGTTCACGGACGGAAGAACAGTACTTC	CASSSRTEEQYF
NA	TRBV6-5	NA	TRBJ2-2	TGTGCCAGCAGTTATCTATCTACCGGGGAGCTGTTTTTT	CASSYLSTGELFF
NA	TRBV11-2	NA	TRBJ1-2	TGTGCCAGCAGCCCCGGTCGGGGGGCTTTGGCGAAAGGCTACACCTTC	CASSPGRGALAKGYTF
NA	TRBV25-1	NA	TRBJ2-6	TGTGCCAGCAGTGATGTAGTTTTGGGGGAAGCTGGGGCCAACGTCCTGACTTTC	CASSDVVLGEAGANVLTF
NA	TRBV10-3	NA	TRBJ2-7	TGTGCCATCAGTGTAGGAGGGGCCGGCTACGAGCAGTACTTC	CAISVGGAGYEQYF
NA	TRBV9	NA	TRBJ2-7	TGTGCCAGCAGCGTAGCCGGCACCCACTACGAGCAGTACTTC	CASSVAGTHYEQYF
NA	TRBV4-2	TRBD2	TRBJ2-5	TGTGCCAGCAGCCATCCCGCCAGGCTAGCGGAGCAAGAGACCCAGTACTTC	CASSHPARLAEQETQYF
NA	TRBV27	NA	TRBJ2-4	TGTGCCAGCAGTTTATCGGCCGGGGCCGTAGAGTACTTC	CASSLSAGAVEYF
NA	TRBV27	NA	TRBJ2-3	TGTGCCAGCAGTTTGCTCAGCAGCGTCACAGATACGCAGTATTTT	CASSLLSSVTDTQYF
NA	TRBV5-6	TRBD2	TRBJ2-3	TGTGCCAGCAGCCGGGGGGGGTATACGCAGTATTTT	CASSRGGYTQYF
NA	TRBV27	NA	TRBJ2-1	TGTGCCAGCAGGCCCCTCCAGGGGTACAATGAGCAGTTCTTC	CASRPLQGYNEQFF
NA	TRBV2	TRBD2	TRBJ2-1	TGTGCCAGCAGCGGACTAGCGGGAGGGTTTGAGCAGTTCTTC	CASSGLAGGFEQFF
NA	TRBV28	NA	TRBJ2-3	TGTGCCAGCAGTTCCGTCCCGACCGTGTTGGATACGCAGTATTTT	CASSSVPTVLDTQYF
NA	TRBV7-6	TRBD2	TRBJ2-1	TGTGCCAGCAGTTTGCTAGCGGAGCTAATCGATGAGCAGTTCTTC	CASSLLAELIDEQFF
few	TRBV4-1	NA	TRBJ1-5	TGCGCCAGCAGCCAAGCTAGCAATCAGCCCCAGCATTTT	CASSQASNQPQHF
NA	TRBV27	NA	TRBJ1-1	TGTGCCAGCAGTACCTCCCCGGGGGCTAGCACTGAAGCTTTCTTT	CASSTSPGASTEAFF
once	TRBV19	TRBD1	TRBJ1-5	TGTGCCAGTAGTACCGTATCCGGGACAGGGGTTTATAGCAATCAGCCCCAGCATTTT	CASSTVSGTGVYSNQPQHF
NA	TRBV7-9	TRBD2	TRBJ2-2	TGTGCCAGCAGGTCCAGCGGGGCACCAAACACCGGGGAGCTGTTTTTT	CASRSSGAPNTGELFF
once	TRBV11-2	NA	TRBJ2-7	TGTGCCAGCAGCCCGAGGGCACGGACATTGTACGAGCAGTACTTC	CASSPRARTLYEQYF
NA	TRBV27	TRBD1	TRBJ2-7	TGTGCCAGCAGTTTGTCGGCAGGGGGCTCCTACGAGCAGTACTTC	CASSLSAGGSYEQYF
NA	TRBV14	NA	TRBJ1-4	TGTGCCAGCAGCCAAAGATTGGCGGGGGGAGGCGAAAAACTGTTTTTT	CASSQRLAGGGEKLFF
NA	TRBV14	NA	TRBJ2-2	TGTGCCAGCAGCCAAGTCGGATTAGCGGAAATCACCACCGGGGAGCTGTTTTTT	CASSQVGLAEITTGELFF
NA	TRBV5-1	TRBD2	TRBJ2-1	TGCGCCAGCAGCTTGGCAGACCTTGGGACTAGCGATACCTACAATGAGCAGTTCTTC	CASSLADLGTSDTYNEQFF
NA	TRBV10-3	NA	TRBJ1-1	TGTGCCATCAGTGACCGGGGAACCCTGAACACTGAAGCTTTCTTT	CAISDRGTLNTEAFF
NA	TRBV5-1	NA	TRBJ2-5	TGCGCCAGCAGCTCCGGGCCTGGGGTGGAGACCCAGTACTTC	CASSSGPGVETQYF
NA	TRBV28	NA	TRBJ2-2	TGTGCCAGCAGTCTGATCCGAGCGGACACCGGGGAGCTGTTTTTT	CASSLIRADTGELFF